This note documents a single T cell receptor (beta chain) sequence. This sample was taken from a study of blood T cell repertoires in COVID-19. TCRdb's copy holds only in-frame clones and misses some; the assay was immunoSEQ multiplex PCR. The data contain about 270,000 clones, 80% to 90% of them singletons. The CDR3 runs 15 residues. The ends were cut back, 0 bases at V and 2 bases at J, with 9 bases in the middle. In germline, CDR1 is SGDLS, CDR2 YYNGEE. Allocation to cohorts depended on clinical history reported by the participants. The sample comprised PBMCs or T cells enriched from blood (not recorded which). The chain uses TRBV9 and TRBJ2-1; no reliable D call. The source is a woman in her twenties or thirties with acute COVID-19. DNA of the CDR3: TGTGCCAGCAGCGTAGCAATGAGCCCCTACAATGAGCAGTTCTTC. Encoded protein: CASSVAMSPYNEQFF.